A single sample gave rise to the 32 T cell receptor beta chains below, sequenced in a study of blood T cell repertoires in COVID-19. Only in-frame clones appear in the TCRdb table, and some are missing; sequencing was by immunoSEQ multiplex PCR. The sample has roughly 120,000 clones; around 85% are singletons. The material sequenced was peripheral blood. The receptors derive from a woman aged 60-75 years with COVID-19, enrolled during active disease.

The J gene is TRBJ2-7, the V gene TRBV27; D is perhaps TRBD1 (6 bases). The V end lost 6 bases, the J end lost 2 bases, and 11 bases lay between the germline ends. CDR3 length: 13 amino acids. The germline V gene encodes CDR1 MNHEY and CDR2 SMNVEV (reference sequence). CDR3 loop: CASSSGDTYEQYF. CDR3 in DNA: TGTGCCAGCAGCTCAGGGGATACCTACGAGCAGTACTTC.

The rearrangement uses TRBV18 and TRBJ1-4, with D possibly being TRBD1 (5 bases). Trimming removed 1 base from V and 8 bases from J, with 8 bases in between. CDR1 and CDR2 (germline): KGHSH, LQKENI. The CDR3 spans 13 residues. CDR3 residues: CASSPLQGEKLFF. The CDR3, as DNA: TGTGCCAGCTCACCACTTCAGGGAGAAAAACTGTTTTTT.

V usage is TRBV9 and J usage is TRBJ2-2; possible D gene TRBD2, 5 bases. Germline V CDR1 and CDR2: SGDLS, YYNGEE. V was pared by 0 bases and J by 4 bases, with 16 bases between. This CDR3 has 17 amino acids. Here the CDR3 DNA reads TGTGCCAGCAGCGTAGTGGGTAGCGTTTCTGGCACCGGGGAGCTGTTTTTT. It is translated as CASSVVGSVSGTGELFF.

The genes are TRBV24-1 and TRBJ1-5; 7 bases line up with TRBD1. CDR1 is KGHDR and CDR2 is SFDVKD in the germline V gene. CDR3 size: 17 residues. Germline trimming cut 2 bases from V and 4 bases from J; bases unmatched to any gene: 10. The CDR3 loop reads CATSDSGRGLRNQPQHF. CDR3 nucleotides: TGTGCCACCAGTGATTCGGGAAGGGGGCTGCGGAATCAGCCCCAGCATTTT.

The chain links TRBV27 to TRBJ1-2, with 9 bases aligning to TRBD1. CDR3 length: 14 residues. Germline CDR1 reads MNHEY; CDR2 reads SMNVEV (reference sequence). V lost 6 bases and J lost 0; bases outside the gene matches: 2. DNA of the CDR3: TGTGCCAGCAGGGGGACAGGGACTAACTATGGCTACACCTTC. Amino acid sequence: CASRGTGTNYGYTF.

V is TRBV6-7 and J is TRBJ1-4; 8 bases align to TRBD1. TRBV6-7 is labeled an ORF, and its function is uncertain. This CDR3 has 15 residues. The V gene end was trimmed by 1 base and the J gene end by 6 bases; junction bases not matched to a gene: 4. This CDR3 is CASSYWAGGYEKLFF. DNA for the CDR3: TGTGCCAGCAGTTACTGGGCAGGGGGCTATGAAAAACTGTTTTTT.

This rearrangement joins TRBV4-3 to TRBJ2-7; 9 bases are shared with TRBD1. With 4 bases clipped from V and 2 bases from J, the junction kept 9 bases outside the gene matches. This CDR3 has 16 amino acids. CDR1 is LGHNA, CDR2 YSLEER, per germline. CDR3 DNA sequence: TGCGCCAGCAGCCTCGTACAGGGGGCGCTTACCTACGAGCAGTACTTC. Its translation is CASSLVQGALTYEQYF.

The chain couples TRBV28 to TRBJ1-2; 11 bases are shared with TRBD1. The V gene's germline CDR1 is MDHEN and CDR2 SYDVKM. J lost 4 bases, V lost 6 bases, and 10 bases had no gene match. The CDR3 loop spans 16 amino acids. CDR3 nucleotides: TGTGCCAGCAGCTTAATAAAGGGACAGGGGGTCTATGGCTACACCTTC. It specifies CASSLIKGQGVYGYTF.

V is TRBV29-1 and J is TRBJ1-2; no definite D call. Trimming left V 6 bases short and J 4 bases short, with 21 bases between. The CDR3 is 15 residues long. Germline values: CDR1 SQVTM, CDR2 ANQGSEA. CDR3 DNA sequence: TGCAGCGTCCTAAGACTCGAGAGCCCCCGCTATGGCTACACCTTC. Amino acids: CSVLRLESPRYGYTF.

The gene calls are TRBV9 and TRBJ2-5; TRBD2 matches at 10 bases. V trimming: 0 bases; J trimming: 2 bases; junction bases outside the gene matches: 4. Germline CDR1 and CDR2: SGDLS and YYNGEE. The CDR3 is made up of 16 amino acids. The CDR3 is CASSVVSSGGQETQYF. The CDR3, as DNA: TGTGCCAGCAGCGTAGTGTCTAGCGGGGGACAAGAGACCCAGTACTTC. The full variable domain, rest sourced from reference TRBV9 and TRBJ2-5, is DSGVTQTPKHLITATGQRVTLRCSPRSGDLSVYWYQQSLDQGLQFLIQYYNGEERAKGNILERFSAQQFPDLHSELNLSSLELGDSALYFCASSVVSSGGQETQYFGPGTRLLVL.

J is TRBJ2-7 and V is TRBV5-6; 10 nucleotides match TRBD1. The junction had 9 bases not matched to a gene; V was cut back by 4 bases and J by 5 bases. Germline CDR1 and CDR2: SGHDT and YYEEEE. The CDR3 totals 15 residues. CDR3 loop: CASSAGTGALHEQYF. CDR3 coding DNA: TGTGCCAGCAGCGCTGGGACAGGGGCTCTCCACGAGCAGTACTTC.

This clone was seen just once. The rearrangement uses TRBV19 and TRBJ1-4, with 7 bases fitting TRBD1. Trimming cost V 4 bases and J 8 bases; bases outside gene matches: 7. CDR1 is LNHDA, CDR2 SQIVND, per germline (reference sequence). The CDR3 runs 14 residues. CDR3 sequence: CASSTRQGEEKLFF. CDR3 bases: TGTGCCAGTAGTACCCGACAGGGAGAAGAAAAACTGTTTTTT.

The chain is built from TRBV5-4 and TRBJ2-7, with 9 bases matching TRBD2. The J segment lost 6 bases and the V segment lost 4 bases, leaving 11 bases of the junction unmatched. Germline assignment: CDR1 SGHNT and CDR2 YYREEE (reference sequence). This CDR3 is 15 amino acids long. CDR3 nucleotide sequence: TGTGCCAGCAGCCCGTGGGCTAGCGGGGTCGGCGAGCAGTACTTC. Its translation is CASSPWASGVGEQYF.

This chain links TRBV3-1 (or the pseudogene TRBV3-2) with TRBJ2-5, with TRBD2 identical over 12 bases. The CDR3 consists of 18 residues. V lost 2 bases, J lost 4 bases, and 11 bases stayed unmatched. Germline V lookup: CDR1 LGHDT, CDR2 YNNKEL (reference sequence). As DNA, the CDR3 is TGTGCCAGCAGCCAAATACGGGCTAGCGGGGGGGCCCGAGAGACCCAGTACTTC. This encodes CASSQIRASGGARETQYF.

The chain uses TRBV4-3 and TRBJ1-4, with D perhaps TRBD1 (6 bases). V gave up 0 bases and J gave up 8 bases, with 13 bases separating them. CDR1 and CDR2 from the germline V gene are LGHNA and YSLEER. This CDR3 has 15 residues. The CDR3 bases are TGCGCCAGCAGCCAAGATCGCCAGGGGCTAGAAAAACTGTTTTTT. This encodes CASSQDRQGLEKLFF.

The chain links TRBV4-1 to TRBJ2-1, with 8 positions matching TRBD1. V lost 1 base, J lost 7 bases, and 6 bases stayed unmatched. The CDR3 covers 15 residues. Germline loops: CDR1 MGHRA, CDR2 YSYEKL. The CDR3 here is CASSQGTGLRNEQFF. In DNA form, the CDR3 reads TGCGCCAGCAGCCAAGGGACAGGGTTGAGGAATGAGCAGTTCTTC.

This clone was observed a few times. Other DNA sequences in this sample translate to the same CDR3. V gene TRBV19 combines with J gene TRBJ1-1, with TRBD1 matching 7 bases. Germline-derived CDR1 and CDR2 are LNHDA and SQIVND (reference sequence). The V segment lost 5 bases and the J segment 2 bases; nucleotides outside the gene matches: 5. The CDR3 is 14 amino acids. CDR3 sequence (DNA): TGTGCCAGTAGTTCCCGACAGGGTAACACTGAAGCTTTCTTT. This translates into CASSSRQGNTEAFF.

This clone was detected a few times. This sample also contains other DNA sequences that code for the same CDR3. The chain couples TRBV28 to TRBJ1-2, with D unclear. Germline CDR1 MDHEN, CDR2 SYDVKM. Trimming pared 1 base from V and 4 bases from J, leaving 10 bases between. The CDR3 sequence is 14 residues long. Written as DNA, the CDR3 is TGTGCCAGCAGTTTATCGGGATCCCTCTATGGCTACACCTTC. This sequence encodes CASSLSGSLYGYTF.

The chain couples TRBV11-2 to TRBJ2-5; 9 positions match TRBD2. The germline CDR1 and CDR2 sequences are SGHAT and FQNNGV. After removal of 3 bases from V and 3 bases from J, the junction contained 8 bases not matched to a gene. This CDR3 is 16 amino acids long. The CDR3 spells CASSLKAGGIKETQYF. As DNA, the CDR3 is TGTGCCAGCAGCTTGAAAGCGGGGGGTATTAAAGAGACCCAGTACTTC.

The chain employs TRBV4-1 and TRBJ1-3; 9 bases line up with TRBD1. CDR3 length: 16 residues. V trimming: 2 bases; J trimming: 7 bases; junction bases outside the gene matches: 9. Germline V gene data show CDR1 as MGHRA and CDR2 as YSYEKL. The CDR3 region has the DNA TGCGCCAGCAGCCAAACCCTTGGACAGGGGCAGAACACCATATATTTT. This sequence encodes CASSQTLGQGQNTIYF.

The table lists this clone with a count of one. V is TRBV18 and J is TRBJ1-2, with TRBD1 as a possible D gene (5 bases). With 5 bases removed from V and 3 bases from J, the gap between germline ends came to 16 bases. The CDR3 extends over 15 amino acids. Per the germline V gene, CDR1 is KGHSH and CDR2 is LQKENI. The CDR3 region is CASSDEGAHHYGYTF. The CDR3, as DNA: TGTGCCAGCTCAGACGAAGGGGCCCACCACTATGGCTACACCTTC.

The genes are TRBV12-3 or TRBV12-4 and TRBJ1-1, with D unclear. The CDR3 runs 12 residues. Trimming cost V 6 bases and J 7 bases, with 12 bases left between them. The CDR3 loop is CASRREVNEAFF. The DNA for the CDR3 is TGTGCCAGCAGACGCGAGGTCAATGAAGCTTTCTTT.

The V gene is TRBV4-3, the J gene TRBJ1-1; TRBD1 matches 10 bases. This CDR3 is built from 15 residues. J lost 5 bases, V lost 3 bases, and 6 bases had no gene match. Per germline, CDR1 LGHNA and CDR2 YSLEER. The CDR3 DNA reads as TGCGCCAGCAGCCAGCGTGGACAGGGGGATACTGAAGCTTTCTTT. It translates to CASSQRGQGDTEAFF.

V usage is TRBV2 and J usage is TRBJ1-5, with TRBD1 matching over 7 bases. After removal of 5 bases from V and 4 bases from J, the junction contained 17 bases not matched to a gene. Germline V lookup: CDR1 SNHLY, CDR2 FYNNEI. The CDR3 covers 18 residues. Here the CDR3 reads CASSRWGSGTELNQPQHF. The CDR3 nucleotides are TGTGCCAGCAGTCGGTGGGGATCAGGGACAGAGTTAAATCAGCCCCAGCATTTT.

The rearrangement joins TRBV12-3 or TRBV12-4 to TRBJ1-1; D not resolved. The CDR3 runs 13 residues. V was trimmed by 5 bases and J by 4 bases, leaving 11 bases between them. CDR3 sequence: CASSPSASTEAFF. The CDR3 bases are TGTGCCAGCAGTCCCAGTGCTTCCACTGAAGCTTTCTTT.

The V and J genes are TRBV9 and TRBJ1-6, with 7 bases lining up with TRBD1. Germline trimming cut 3 bases from V and 7 bases from J; bases unmatched to any gene: 7. From germline, CDR1 is SGDLS and CDR2 YYNGEE. The CDR3 totals 15 residues. The CDR3 DNA is TGTGCCAGCAGCGAATGGGACAGTCTGAATTCACCCCTCCACTTT. Protein: CASSEWDSLNSPLHF. The whole variable domain, remainder taken from reference TRBV9 and TRBJ1-6, is DSGVTQTPKHLITATGQRVTLRCSPRSGDLSVYWYQQSLDQGLQFLIQYYNGEERAKGNILERFSAQQFPDLHSELNLSSLELGDSALYFCASSEWDSLNSPLHFGNGTRLTVT.

This clone was seen a single time. The chain couples TRBV19 to TRBJ2-1; D possibly corresponds to TRBD2 (5 bases). The CDR3 consists of 14 residues. CDR1 is LNHDA and CDR2 is SQIVND in the germline V gene (reference sequence). Trimming pared 6 bases from V and 0 bases from J, leaving 9 bases between. CDR3 coding DNA: TGTGCCAGTAGCGGGGAGATCTCCTACAATGAGCAGTTCTTC. Amino acid sequence: CASSGEISYNEQFF.

V usage is TRBV7-9 and J usage is TRBJ2-2; 7 nucleotides agree with TRBD2. Germline trimming cut 4 bases from V and 3 bases from J; bases unmatched to any gene: 2. Germline lookup yields CDR1 SEHNR and CDR2 FQNEAQ (reference sequence). The CDR3 is 14 amino acids. CDR3 loop: CASSSSGDTGELFF. The CDR3 DNA reads as TGTGCCAGCAGCTCCAGCGGGGACACCGGGGAGCTGTTTTTT. The entire variable domain, with the rest obtained from reference TRBV7-9 and TRBJ2-2, is as follows: DTGVSQNPRHKITKRGQNVTFRCDPISEHNRLYWYRQTLGQGPEFLTYFQNEAQLEKSRLLSDRFSAERPKGSFSTLEIQRTEQGDSAMYLCASSSSGDTGELFFGEGSRLTVL.

The chain uses TRBV28 and TRBJ2-5; a weak D match, TRBD2 (7 bases). The CDR3 is 14 amino acids. The V end was cut by 3 bases, the J end by 5 bases, with 13 bases between. CDR1 and CDR2 (germline): MDHEN, SYDVKM. The CDR3 is CASSLAGAWETQYF. Here the CDR3 DNA reads TGTGCCAGCAGTTTGGCGGGGGCCTGGGAGACCCAGTACTTC.

This clone has a handful of counts. The V call is TRBV29-1, the J call TRBJ2-1, with 9 bases identical to TRBD2. CDR3 size: 14 residues. Germline CDR1 and CDR2: SQVTM and ANQGSEA. The V gene end was trimmed by 6 bases and the J gene end by 4 bases; junction bases not matched to a gene: 7. The CDR3 DNA reads as TGCAGCGTCTCAAGACTAGCGGAGTACAATGAGCAGTTCTTC. It encodes CSVSRLAEYNEQFF.

CDR3 region: CAISEAHIMNTEAFF. In DNA form, the CDR3 reads TGTGCCATCAGTGAGGCACACATAATGAACACTGAAGCTTTCTTT. The rearrangement uses TRBV10-3 and TRBJ1-1; no definite D call. V was clipped by 2 bases and J by 0 bases, with 10 bases between them. Per the germline V gene, CDR1 is ENHRY and CDR2 is SYGVKD. CDR3 length: 15 residues.

The V gene is TRBV29-1, the J gene TRBJ2-7; 9 positions match TRBD1. Per the germline V gene, CDR1 is SQVTM and CDR2 is ANQGSEA. The CDR3 loop spans 15 amino acids. V shed 1 base and J 4 bases; nucleotides not matched to a gene: 8. The CDR3 nucleotides are TGCAGCGTTGAAGGGGCCGGGACAGGGCGATACGAGCAGTACTTC. It encodes CSVEGAGTGRYEQYF.